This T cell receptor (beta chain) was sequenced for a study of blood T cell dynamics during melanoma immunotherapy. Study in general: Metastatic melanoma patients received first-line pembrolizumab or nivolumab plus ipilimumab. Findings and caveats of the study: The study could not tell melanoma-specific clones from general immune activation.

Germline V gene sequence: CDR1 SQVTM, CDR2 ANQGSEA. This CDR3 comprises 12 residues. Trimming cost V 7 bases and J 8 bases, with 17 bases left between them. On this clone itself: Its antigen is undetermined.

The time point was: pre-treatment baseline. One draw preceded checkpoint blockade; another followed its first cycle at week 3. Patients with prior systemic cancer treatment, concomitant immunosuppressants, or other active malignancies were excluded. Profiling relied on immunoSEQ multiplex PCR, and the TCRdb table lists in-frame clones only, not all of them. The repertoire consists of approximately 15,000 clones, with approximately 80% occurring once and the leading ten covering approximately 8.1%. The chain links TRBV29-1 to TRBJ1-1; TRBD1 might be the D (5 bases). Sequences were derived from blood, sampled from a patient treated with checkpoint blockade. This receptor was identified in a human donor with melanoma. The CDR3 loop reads CSAGSQAYEAFF. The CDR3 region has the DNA TGCAGCGCCGGTTCACAGGCCTACGAAGCTTTCTTT.